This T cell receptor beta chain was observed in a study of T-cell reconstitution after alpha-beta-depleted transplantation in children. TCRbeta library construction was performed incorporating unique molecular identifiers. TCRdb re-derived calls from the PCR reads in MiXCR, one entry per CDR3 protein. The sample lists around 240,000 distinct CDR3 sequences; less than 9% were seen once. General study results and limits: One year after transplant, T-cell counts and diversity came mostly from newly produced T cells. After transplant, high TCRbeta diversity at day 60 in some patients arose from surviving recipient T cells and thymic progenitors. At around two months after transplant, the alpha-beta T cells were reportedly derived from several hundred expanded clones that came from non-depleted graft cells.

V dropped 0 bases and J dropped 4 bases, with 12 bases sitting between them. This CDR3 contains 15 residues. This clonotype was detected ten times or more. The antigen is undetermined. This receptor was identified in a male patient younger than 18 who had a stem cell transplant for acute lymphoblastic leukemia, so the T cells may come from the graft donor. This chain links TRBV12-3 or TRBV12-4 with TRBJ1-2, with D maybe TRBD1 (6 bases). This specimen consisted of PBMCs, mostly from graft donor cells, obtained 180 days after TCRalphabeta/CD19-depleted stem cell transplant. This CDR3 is CASSLASGAGYGYTF. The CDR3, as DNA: TGTGCCAGCAGTTTAGCCTCAGGGGCGGGCTATGGCTACACCTTC.